This is a list of T cell receptor beta chains from one sample in a study of T cell responses to AZD1222 COVID-19 vaccine. Data came from immunoSEQ multiplex PCR; TCRdb stores just in-frame clones and leaves some out. The sample lists roughly 100,000 clones; over 75% were seen once. The source was peripheral blood, collected on day 0 of AZD1222 vaccination. The receptors were gathered from an adult in good health. Both conserved end residues are trimmed from each CDR3.

TRBV28	TRBJ1-2	ASRSNRGGYT
TRBV7-9	TRBJ1-5	ASSLARTDPQH
TRBV19	TRBJ1-1	ASSKQGVNTEAF
TRBV3-1/TRBV3-2	TRBJ1-6	ASSFDRGNSPLH
TRBV6-5	TRBJ1-1	ASTRQGETEAF
TRBV19	TRBJ2-1	ASGDRSSYNEQF
TRBV6-5	TRBJ1-4	ASQPGQSEKLF
TRBV6-5	TRBJ1-2	ASSADRADGYT
TRBV7-2	TRBJ1-2	ASSLGQGEGYT
TRBV27	TRBJ1-2	ASSPGTGGVYGYT
TRBV29-1	TRBJ2-5	SVLPGQGGKTQY
TRBV21-1	TRBJ2-2	ASRETSGTGELF
TRBV24-1	TRBJ1-1	ATSDLGTEAF
TRBV27	TRBJ2-7	ASSLTASGAYEQY
TRBV6-1	TRBJ2-2	ASSEGETGELF
TRBV7-9	TRBJ2-4	ASNSVGAKNIQY
TRBV6-2/TRBV6-3	TRBJ1-1	ASSLTGPEAF
TRBV11-2	TRBJ2-1	ASSWGQGPYNEQF
TRBV28	TRBJ2-7	ASSLRDRHNYEQY
TRBV29-1	TRBJ2-2	SVEGTGSGELF
TRBV4-3	TRBJ2-3	ASSQVGLAGKDTQY
TRBV6-2/TRBV6-3	TRBJ1-5	ASSYPDRAGNQPQH
TRBV6-1	TRBJ1-2	ASSAPDRGHYGYT
TRBV18	TRBJ1-1	ASSPLTRGRTEAF
TRBV18	TRBJ2-1	ASSLEPGQGSHEQF
TRBV27	TRBJ1-3	ASSLPGQVSSGNTIY
TRBV7-2	TRBJ2-3	ASSRVTSSTDTQY
TRBV9	TRBJ1-3	ASSAQGISGNTIY
TRBV6-4	TRBJ2-1	ASSEFRHNEQF
TRBV5-3	TRBJ1-6	ARSNSPPSSYNSPLH
TRBV12-3/TRBV12-4	TRBJ1-5	ASSFGSNQPQH
TRBV15	TRBJ2-7	ATSRVGSSSYEQY
TRBV7-6	TRBJ2-3	ASSLYAGAEDTQY
TRBV3-1/TRBV3-2	TRBJ1-6	ASSQSPGGRGSPLH
TRBV15	TRBJ1-1	ATSRDLDKTNTEAF
TRBV4-3	TRBJ2-7	ASSRETGSYEQY
TRBV28	TRBJ2-1	ASSSLNEQF
TRBV11-2	TRBJ2-5	ASSFDGETQY
TRBV12-3/TRBV12-4	TRBJ2-7	ASSSGTGGWQY
TRBV6-2/TRBV6-3	TRBJ1-1	ASSDTPGRMNTEAF
TRBV6-5	TRBJ2-1	ASSTRGLEQF
TRBV5-1	TRBJ1-2	ASSTTGDYGYT
TRBV7-8	TRBJ1-5	ASSLGGTGAPREE
TRBV5-1	TRBJ2-1	ASSSQGLTGDEQF
TRBV6-5	TRBJ2-7	ASSYGTGGGEQY
TRBV5-1	TRBJ2-3	ASGLNPSTDTQY
TRBV11-2	TRBJ2-7	ASSHPRTGPGEQY
TRBV10-3	TRBJ2-7	AITSGTSSEQY
TRBV5-1	TRBJ2-7	ASSQGLAGRVYEQY
TRBV9	TRBJ2-7	ASSPEGQTYEQY
TRBV10-3	TRBJ1-2	AISEWELYGYT
TRBV5-4	TRBJ2-3	ASSRTIQGTDTQY
TRBV28	TRBJ2-2	ASSLPGLAGDTGELF
TRBV7-2	TRBJ1-6	ASSFTNRGLNSPLH